This record concerns one T cell receptor (beta chain) sequence. Antigen: not known. The data are from a study of T cells in Graves' hyperthyroidism and ophthalmopathy. Notes on the study in general: The majority of expanded thyroid clonotypes above 0.001 also appeared in blood. Onset of ophthalmopathy came a median around 6.2 months after the model predicted it.

From RNA transcripts, TCR beta CDR3 regions were amplified. When the TCR CDR3 underwent first-round RT-PCR, the HTBI primer set was used. TCRdb re-called the multiplex PCR reads with MiXCR, one entry per CDR3 protein. The sample lists some 510,000 distinct CDR3 sequences, less than 25% occurring once. Trimming took 4 bases from V and 13 from J, leaving 7 bases between them. CDR1 and CDR2 from the germline V gene are LGHDT and YNNKEL (reference sequence). The CDR3 extends over 9 amino acids. Graves' hyperthyroidism without ophthalmopathy progression within 18 months was termed stable. Fresh peripheral blood, approximately 9.1 ml, was the source of the PBMCs.

The source of this sequence is a man younger than 30 with Graves' hyperthyroidism. Input material: blood. The chain carries TRBV3-1 and TRBJ2-5; D is uncertain. The CDR3: CASSPPPYF. DNA for the CDR3: TGTGCCAGCAGCCCCCCACCGTACTTC.